This entry describes one TCR beta chain. The sample comes from a study of cytomegalovirus exposure and HLA in healthy donors. PCR used 60 Vbeta primers and 13 Jbeta primers. Some clones are missing from TCRdb's copy, which holds only in-frame ones; the method was immunoSEQ multiplex PCR. The sample holds more than 85,000 clones, 75% to 90% seen once. V was cut by 3 bases and J by 8 bases, with 11 bases left in between. Germline V gene data show CDR1 as SGHVS and CDR2 as FQNEAQ. The CDR3 is 14 amino acids. The sequencing sample was made of PBMCs. This TCR was sampled from a man aged 40-49 years in good health and CMV-seronegative. The chain links TRBV7-8 to TRBJ1-6, with D perhaps matching TRBD1 (6 bases). CDR3 nucleotide sequence: TGTGCCAGCAGCTTCTCAGGGGCAGATTCACCCCTCCACTTT. It specifies CASSFSGADSPLHF.